Listed below are T cell receptor beta chains from one sample, sequenced in a study of blood T cell repertoires in COVID-19. Clones were sequenced by immunoSEQ multiplex PCR, and TCRdb holds only the in-frame ones, with some missing. The sample records 85,000 to 120,000 clones, roughly 85% being singletons. The sequencing sample was made of peripheral blood. Receptors were obtained from a man aged 50 or older with active COVID-19. Each CDR3 is given with its conserved first and last residue. The D gene is left open where the match is weak. Where a row states a size, it is once, few, many or the class of an expanded clone; other rows omit it.

CDR3 DNA	CDR3 protein	J gene	clone size	D gene	V gene
TGTGCCAGCAGCCGGCAGGGCACTGAAGCTTTCTTT	CASSRQGTEAFF	TRBJ1-1	.	.	TRBV3-1/TRBV3-2
TGCGCCAGCAGCGTACAGGGGGCGCGGGGGGCCAACGTCCTGACTTTC	CASSVQGARGANVLTF	TRBJ2-6	once	TRBD1	TRBV5-1
TGTGCCAGCAGTTCTAGCGGGGACTACAATGAGCAGTTCTTC	CASSSSGDYNEQFF	TRBJ2-1	.	TRBD2	TRBV6-2/TRBV6-3
TGTGCCAGTAGTATATTACGGACAGGGGATCGCACCGGGGAGCTGTTTTTT	CASSILRTGDRTGELFF	TRBJ2-2	.	TRBD1	TRBV19
TGTGCCAGCAGCCAGTCAGGGTATGGCTACACCTTC	CASSQSGYGYTF	TRBJ1-2	.	.	TRBV14
TGTGCCAGCAGCTCCCGGGACAGGGGGCATGGGGAGCAGTTCTTC	CASSSRDRGHGEQFF	TRBJ2-1	.	TRBD1	TRBV6-5
TGCGCCAGCAGCGCTACAAGCTCCGGGGTTTATAATTCACCCCTCCACTTT	CASSATSSGVYNSPLHF	TRBJ1-6	.	.	TRBV4-3
TGTGCCAGCAGGGAGGGTTACAATGAGCAGTTCTTC	CASREGYNEQFF	TRBJ2-1	.	.	TRBV6-5
TGCGCCAGCAGCCAAGAGAGTGGGACAGGGGAGACCCAGTACTTC	CASSQESGTGETQYF	TRBJ2-5	.	TRBD1	TRBV4-1
TGTGCCAGCAGGTCGGGTATGAACACTGAAGCTTTCTTT	CASRSGMNTEAFF	TRBJ1-1	once	.	TRBV12-3/TRBV12-4
TGTGCCATCAGTGAGGACAGGAAGGCTCAGCCCCAGCATTTT	CAISEDRKAQPQHF	TRBJ1-5	.	.	TRBV10-3
TGTGCCATCAGTGAGGTTGTAAACTATGGCTACACCTTC	CAISEVVNYGYTF	TRBJ1-2	few	.	TRBV10-3
TGTGCCAGCAGTTCAGGGGGCTACGAGCAGTACTTC	CASSSGGYEQYF	TRBJ2-7	few	TRBD1	TRBV6-2/TRBV6-3
TGTGCCAGCAGCTTCGACAGGGGGCGCGAAGCTTTCTTT	CASSFDRGREAFF	TRBJ1-1	.	TRBD1	TRBV7-3
TGTGCCAGCAGCCACACCCGGACAGGGGGATTCTACGAGCAGTACTTC	CASSHTRTGGFYEQYF	TRBJ2-7	.	TRBD1	TRBV27
TGTGCTAGCAGCTCTCGGACTAGCGGGGCCCCAAGCACAGATACGCAGTATTTT	CASSSRTSGAPSTDTQYF	TRBJ2-3	.	TRBD2	TRBV7-7
TGTGCCATCGGGGCAGGGGACTATGGCTACACCTTC	CAIGAGDYGYTF	TRBJ1-2	.	.	TRBV10-3